This T cell receptor (beta chain) appears in the sequencing data of a study of cytomegalovirus exposure and HLA in healthy donors. Study summary: For the roughly 400 genotyped donors, 75% to 90% fell within the Caucasian-associated ancestry cluster. General study findings and limits: In a later analysis, V- and J-gene trimming of beta chains associated with a DCLRE1C missense variant, replicated independently. Researchers catalogued under 200 TCR beta chains as cytomegalovirus-associated.

Both 60 Vbeta primers and 13 Jbeta primers went into the PCR. Measured with immunoSEQ multiplex PCR; TCRdb has only the in-frame clones, and not every one. Here the sample spans fewer than 100,000 clones, about four fifths being singletons. This clone was detected a few times. Its antigen is currently unknown. Whereas donors were nominally healthy upon sampling, unrecorded immune exposures were probable. Germline V gene lookup returns CDR1 SGHTA and CDR2 FQGTGA. V dropped 2 bases and J dropped 3 bases, with 8 bases sitting between them. The CDR3 totals 15 residues. The V and J genes are TRBV7-3 and TRBJ1-6; a weak D match, TRBD1 (6 bases). This TCR came from a woman between 40 and 50 years old in good health and CMV-seronegative. The sample was PBMCs. DNA of the CDR3: TGTGCCAGCAGCTTACAGGGGAACTATAATTCACCCCTCCACTTT. This codes for CASSLQGNYNSPLHF.